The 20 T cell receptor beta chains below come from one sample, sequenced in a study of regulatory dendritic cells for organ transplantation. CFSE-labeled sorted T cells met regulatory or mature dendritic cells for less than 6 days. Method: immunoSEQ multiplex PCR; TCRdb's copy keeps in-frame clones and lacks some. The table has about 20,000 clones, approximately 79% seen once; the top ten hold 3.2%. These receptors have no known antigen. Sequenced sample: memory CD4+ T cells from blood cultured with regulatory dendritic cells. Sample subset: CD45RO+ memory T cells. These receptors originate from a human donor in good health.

The CDR3 nucleotides read TGTGCCAGCAGCTTTAGCAGCCGCACAGATACGCAGTATTTT. It encodes CASSFSSRTDTQYF. The rearrangement uses TRBV7-6 and TRBJ2-3; D not certain. The CDR3 has 14 residues. The germline CDR1 and CDR2 sequences are SGHVS and FNYEAQ. V was pared by 3 bases and J by 1 base, with 8 bases between.

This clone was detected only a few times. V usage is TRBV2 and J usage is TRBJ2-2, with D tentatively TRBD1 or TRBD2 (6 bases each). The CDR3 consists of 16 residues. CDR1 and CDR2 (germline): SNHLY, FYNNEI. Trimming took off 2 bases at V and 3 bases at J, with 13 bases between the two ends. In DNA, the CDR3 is TGTGCCAGCAGTGAATTGGGGGGCCGGGACACCGGGGAGCTGTTTTTT. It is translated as CASSELGGRDTGELFF.

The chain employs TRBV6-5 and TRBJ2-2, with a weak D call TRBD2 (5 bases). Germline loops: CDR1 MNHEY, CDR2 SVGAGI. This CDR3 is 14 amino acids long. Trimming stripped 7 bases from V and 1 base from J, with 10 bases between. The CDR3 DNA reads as TGTGCCAGCAAAAGTAGCGTGAACACCGGGGAGCTGTTTTTT. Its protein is CASKSSVNTGELFF.

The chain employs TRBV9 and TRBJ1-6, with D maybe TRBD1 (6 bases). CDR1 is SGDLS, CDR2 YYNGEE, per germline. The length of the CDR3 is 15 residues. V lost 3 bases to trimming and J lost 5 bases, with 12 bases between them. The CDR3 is CASSEGHPNNSPLHF. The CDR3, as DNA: TGTGCCAGCAGCGAGGGACATCCTAATAATTCACCCCTCCACTTT.

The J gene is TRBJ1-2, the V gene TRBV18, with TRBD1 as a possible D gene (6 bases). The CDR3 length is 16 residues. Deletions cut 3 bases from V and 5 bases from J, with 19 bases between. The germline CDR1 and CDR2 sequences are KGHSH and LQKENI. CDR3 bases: TGTGCCAGCTCACCCGAACCGGGGGGCGCTTCTTATGGCTACACCTTC. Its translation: CASSPEPGGASYGYTF. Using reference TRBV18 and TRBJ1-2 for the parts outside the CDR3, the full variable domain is NAGVMQNPRHLVRRRGQEARLRCSPMKGHSHVYWYRQLPEEGLKFMVYLQKENIIDESGMPKERFSAEFPKEGPSILRIQQVVRGDSAAYFCASSPEPGGASYGYTFGSGTRLTVV.

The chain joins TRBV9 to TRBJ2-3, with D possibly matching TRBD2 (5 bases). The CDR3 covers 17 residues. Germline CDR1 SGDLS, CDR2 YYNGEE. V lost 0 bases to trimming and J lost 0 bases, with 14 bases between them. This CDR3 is CASSVGSGGFSTDTQYF. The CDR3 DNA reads TGTGCCAGCAGCGTAGGGAGCGGTGGGTTTAGCACAGATACGCAGTATTTT.

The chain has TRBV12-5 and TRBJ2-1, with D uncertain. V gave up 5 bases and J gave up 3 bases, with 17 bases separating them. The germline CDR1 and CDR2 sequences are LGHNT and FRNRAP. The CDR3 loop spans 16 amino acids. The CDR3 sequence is CASGPTLGPLYNEQFF. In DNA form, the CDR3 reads TGTGCTAGTGGTCCTACCTTGGGCCCCCTCTACAATGAGCAGTTCTTC.

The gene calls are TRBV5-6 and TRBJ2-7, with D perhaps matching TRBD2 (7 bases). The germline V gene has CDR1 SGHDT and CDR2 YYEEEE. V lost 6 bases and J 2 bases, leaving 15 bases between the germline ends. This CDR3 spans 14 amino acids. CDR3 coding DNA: TGTGCCAGCAAGGGCGGGGGCAGTACCTACGAGCAGTACTTC. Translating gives CASKGGGSTYEQYF.

This CDR3 is CASSQETDTQYF. As DNA, the CDR3 is TGTGCCAGCAGCCAAGAAACAGATACGCAGTATTTT. The chain employs TRBV7-2 and TRBJ2-3; no reliable D call. The CDR3 has 12 residues. The V and J ends lost 5 bases and 3 bases respectively, with 6 bases between them. Germline CDR1 reads SGHTA; CDR2 reads FQGNSA.

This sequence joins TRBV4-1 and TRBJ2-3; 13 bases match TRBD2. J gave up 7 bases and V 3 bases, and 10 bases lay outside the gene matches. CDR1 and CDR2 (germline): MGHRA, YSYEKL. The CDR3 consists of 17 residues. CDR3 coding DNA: TGCGCCAGCAGCCACACCGGGACTAGCGGGGCTGAGAATACGCAGTATTTT. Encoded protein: CASSHTGTSGAENTQYF.

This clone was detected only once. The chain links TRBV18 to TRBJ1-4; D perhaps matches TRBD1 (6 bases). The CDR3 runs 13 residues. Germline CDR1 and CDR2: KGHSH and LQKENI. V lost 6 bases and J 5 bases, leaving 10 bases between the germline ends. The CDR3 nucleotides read TGTGCCAGCTCGCCAGGACAGAATGAAAAACTGTTTTTT. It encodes CASSPGQNEKLFF.

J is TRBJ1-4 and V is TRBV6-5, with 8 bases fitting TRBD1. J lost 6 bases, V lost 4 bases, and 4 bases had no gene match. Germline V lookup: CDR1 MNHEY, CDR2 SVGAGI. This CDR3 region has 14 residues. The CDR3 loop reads CASSSWTGYEKLFF. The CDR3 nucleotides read TGTGCCAGCAGTTCCTGGACAGGGTATGAAAAACTGTTTTTT.

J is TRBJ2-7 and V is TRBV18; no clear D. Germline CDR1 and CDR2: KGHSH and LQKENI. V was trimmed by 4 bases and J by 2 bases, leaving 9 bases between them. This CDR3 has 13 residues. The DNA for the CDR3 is TGTGCCAGCTCACGCGGTAACACCTACGAGCAGTACTTC. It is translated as CASSRGNTYEQYF.

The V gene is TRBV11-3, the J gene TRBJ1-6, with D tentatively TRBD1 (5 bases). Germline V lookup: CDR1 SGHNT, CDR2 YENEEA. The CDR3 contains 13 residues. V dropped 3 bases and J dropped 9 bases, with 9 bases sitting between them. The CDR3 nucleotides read TGTGCCAGCAGCTTGGGGGGGAGTTCACCCCTCCACTTT. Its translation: CASSLGGSSPLHF.

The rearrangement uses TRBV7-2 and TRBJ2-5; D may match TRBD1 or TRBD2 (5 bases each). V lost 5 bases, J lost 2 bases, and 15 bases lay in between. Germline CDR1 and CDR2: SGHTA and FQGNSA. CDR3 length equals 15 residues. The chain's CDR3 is CASSPGPPLQETQYF. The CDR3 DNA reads TGTGCCAGCAGCCCGGGACCGCCACTGCAAGAGACCCAGTACTTC.

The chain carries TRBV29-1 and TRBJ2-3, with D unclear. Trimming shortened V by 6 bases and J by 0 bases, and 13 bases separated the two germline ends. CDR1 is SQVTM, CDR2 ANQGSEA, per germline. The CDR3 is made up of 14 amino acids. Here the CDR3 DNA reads TGCAGCGTCGTTTCATGGGGTAGCACAGATACGCAGTATTTT. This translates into CSVVSWGSTDTQYF.

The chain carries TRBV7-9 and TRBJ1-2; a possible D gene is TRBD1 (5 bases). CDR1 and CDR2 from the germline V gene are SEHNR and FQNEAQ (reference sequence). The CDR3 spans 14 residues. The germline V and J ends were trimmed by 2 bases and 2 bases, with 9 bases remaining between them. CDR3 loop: CASSLLGLNYGYTF. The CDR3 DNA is TGTGCCAGCAGCTTATTGGGGCTCAACTATGGCTACACCTTC.

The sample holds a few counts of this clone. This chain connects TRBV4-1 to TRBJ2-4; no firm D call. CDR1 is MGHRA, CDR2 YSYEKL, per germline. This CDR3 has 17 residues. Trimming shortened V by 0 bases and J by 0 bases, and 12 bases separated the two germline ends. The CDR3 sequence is CASSQDGGSLAKNIQYF. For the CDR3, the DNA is TGCGCCAGCAGCCAAGATGGTGGATCTCTAGCCAAAAACATTCAGTACTTC.

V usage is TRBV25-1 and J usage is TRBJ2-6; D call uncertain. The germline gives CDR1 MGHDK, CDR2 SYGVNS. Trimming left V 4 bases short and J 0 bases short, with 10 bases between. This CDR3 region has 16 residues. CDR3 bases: TGTGCCAGCAGTGTGGGCACGCTCTCTGGGGCCAACGTCCTGACTTTC. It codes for CASSVGTLSGANVLTF.

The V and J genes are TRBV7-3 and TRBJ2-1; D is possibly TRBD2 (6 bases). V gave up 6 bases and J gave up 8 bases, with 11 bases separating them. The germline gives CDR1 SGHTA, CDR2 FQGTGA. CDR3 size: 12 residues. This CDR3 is CASRTPGDEQFF. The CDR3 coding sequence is TGTGCCAGCAGGACGCCGGGAGATGAGCAGTTCTTC.